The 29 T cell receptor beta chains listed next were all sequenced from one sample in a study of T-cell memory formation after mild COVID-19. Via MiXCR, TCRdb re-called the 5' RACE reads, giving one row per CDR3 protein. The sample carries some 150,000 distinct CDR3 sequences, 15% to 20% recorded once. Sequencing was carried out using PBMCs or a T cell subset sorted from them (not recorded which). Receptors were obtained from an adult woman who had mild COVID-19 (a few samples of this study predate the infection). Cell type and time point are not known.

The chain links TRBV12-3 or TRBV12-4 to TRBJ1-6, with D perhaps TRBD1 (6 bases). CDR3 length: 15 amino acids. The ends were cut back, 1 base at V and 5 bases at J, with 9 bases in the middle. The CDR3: CASSLGGQHNSPLHF. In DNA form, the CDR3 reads TGTGCCAGCAGTTTAGGCGGACAGCATAATTCACCCCTCCACTTT.

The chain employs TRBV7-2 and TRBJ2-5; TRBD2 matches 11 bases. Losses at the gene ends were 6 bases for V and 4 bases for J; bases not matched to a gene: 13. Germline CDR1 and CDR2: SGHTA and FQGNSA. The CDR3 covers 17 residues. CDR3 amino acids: CASRPQTSGKVRETQYF. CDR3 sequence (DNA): TGTGCCAGCAGACCCCAGACTAGCGGGAAAGTAAGAGAGACCCAGTACTTC.

CDR3 residues: CSGQERGNQPQHF. The CDR3, as DNA: TGCAGCGGACAGGAAAGGGGCAATCAGCCCCAGCATTTT. The gene calls are TRBV20-1 and TRBJ1-5; 7 positions agree with TRBD1. Germline CDR1 and CDR2: DFQATT and SNEGSKA (reference sequence). The length of the CDR3 is 13 residues.

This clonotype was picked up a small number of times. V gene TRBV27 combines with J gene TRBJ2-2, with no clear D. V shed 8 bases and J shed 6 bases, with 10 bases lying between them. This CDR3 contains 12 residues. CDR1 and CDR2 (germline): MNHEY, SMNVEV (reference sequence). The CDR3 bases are TGTGCCAGCCGGCTGGGTTCCGGGGAGCTGTTTTTT. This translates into CASRLGSGELFF.

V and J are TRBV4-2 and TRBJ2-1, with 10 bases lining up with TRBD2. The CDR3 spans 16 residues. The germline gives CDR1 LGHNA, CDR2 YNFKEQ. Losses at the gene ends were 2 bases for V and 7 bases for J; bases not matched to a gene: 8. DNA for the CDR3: TGTGCCAGCAGCCAACCAGGAAGCGGGAGGGGGAATGAGCAGTTCTTC. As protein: CASSQPGSGRGNEQFF.

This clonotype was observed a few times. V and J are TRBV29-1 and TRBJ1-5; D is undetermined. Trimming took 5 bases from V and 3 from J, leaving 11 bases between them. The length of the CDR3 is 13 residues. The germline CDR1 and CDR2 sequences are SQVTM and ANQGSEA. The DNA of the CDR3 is TGCAGCGTTAGACAAGGTCTCAATCAGCCCCAGCATTTT. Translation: CSVRQGLNQPQHF.

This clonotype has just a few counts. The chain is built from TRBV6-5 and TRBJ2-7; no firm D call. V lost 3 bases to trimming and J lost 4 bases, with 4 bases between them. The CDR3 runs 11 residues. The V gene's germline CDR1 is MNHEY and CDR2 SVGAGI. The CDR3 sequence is CASSYNYEQYF. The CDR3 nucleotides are TGTGCCAGCAGTTATAATTACGAGCAGTACTTC.

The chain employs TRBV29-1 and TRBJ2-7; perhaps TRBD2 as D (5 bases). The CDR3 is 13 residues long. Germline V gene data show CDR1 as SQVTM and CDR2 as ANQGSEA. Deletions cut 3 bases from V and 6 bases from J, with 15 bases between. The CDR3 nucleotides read TGCAGCGTTGAGGTACTAGGTCTAAGCGAGCAGTACTTC. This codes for CSVEVLGLSEQYF.

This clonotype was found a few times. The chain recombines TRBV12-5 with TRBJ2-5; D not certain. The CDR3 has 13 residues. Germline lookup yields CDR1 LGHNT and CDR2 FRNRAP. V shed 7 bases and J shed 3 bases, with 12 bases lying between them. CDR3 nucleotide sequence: TGTGCTAGTGCCATGGGGTGGGAAGAGACCCAGTACTTC. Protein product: CASAMGWEETQYF. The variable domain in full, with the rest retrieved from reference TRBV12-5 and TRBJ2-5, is DARVTQTPRHKVTEMGQEVTMRCQPILGHNTVFWYRQTMMQGLELLAYFRNRAPLDDSGMPKDRFSAEMPDATLATLKIQPSEPRDSAVYFCASAMGWEETQYFGPGTRLLVL.

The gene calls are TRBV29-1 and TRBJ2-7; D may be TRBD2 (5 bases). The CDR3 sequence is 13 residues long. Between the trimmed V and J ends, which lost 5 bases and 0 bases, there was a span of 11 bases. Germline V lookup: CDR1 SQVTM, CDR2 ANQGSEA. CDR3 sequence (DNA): TGCAGCGTTCTGCGCGGAGGCTCCTACGAGCAGTACTTC. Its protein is CSVLRGGSYEQYF.

The CDR3 spells CASSPDRTSNQPQHF. CDR3 in DNA: TGTGCCAGCAGCCCGGACAGGACTAGCAATCAGCCCCAGCATTTT. The chain joins TRBV12-3 or TRBV12-4 to TRBJ1-5, with 7 bases that match TRBD1. The CDR3 consists of 15 residues. J lost 0 bases, V lost 6 bases, and 5 bases had no gene match.

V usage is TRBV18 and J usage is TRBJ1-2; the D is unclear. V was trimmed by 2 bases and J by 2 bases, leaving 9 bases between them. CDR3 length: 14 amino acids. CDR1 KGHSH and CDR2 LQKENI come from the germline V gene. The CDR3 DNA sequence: TGTGCCAGCTCACCAGTCCCGGTGAACTATGGCTACACCTTC. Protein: CASSPVPVNYGYTF.

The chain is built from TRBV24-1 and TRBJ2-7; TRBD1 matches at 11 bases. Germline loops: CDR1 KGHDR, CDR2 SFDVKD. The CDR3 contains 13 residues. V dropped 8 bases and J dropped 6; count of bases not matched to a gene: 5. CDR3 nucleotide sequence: TGTGCCACCATGGACAGGGGGCTAGGCGAGCAGTACTTC. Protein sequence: CATMDRGLGEQYF.

The CDR3 loop is CASSLDLRANTEAFF. Written as DNA, the CDR3 is TGCGCCAGCAGCTTGGACCTGCGGGCGAACACTGAAGCTTTCTTT. The chain links TRBV5-1 to TRBJ1-1; no definite D call. Germline V gene sequence: CDR1 SGHRS, CDR2 YFSETQ. The CDR3 runs 15 residues. Trimming took off 0 bases at V and 1 base at J, with 10 bases between the two ends.

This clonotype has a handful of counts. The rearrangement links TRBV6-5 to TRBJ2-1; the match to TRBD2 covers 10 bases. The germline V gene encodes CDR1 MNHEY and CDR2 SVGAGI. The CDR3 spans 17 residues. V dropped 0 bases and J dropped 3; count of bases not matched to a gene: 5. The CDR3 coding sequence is TGTGCCAGCAGTTACTCGCCCTCTAGCGGGAGCTACAATGAGCAGTTCTTC. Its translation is CASSYSPSSGSYNEQFF.

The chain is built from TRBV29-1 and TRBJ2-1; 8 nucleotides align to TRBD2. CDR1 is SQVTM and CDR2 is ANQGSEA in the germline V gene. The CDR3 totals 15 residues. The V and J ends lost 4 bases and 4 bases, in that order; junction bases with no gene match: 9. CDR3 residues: CSVAHTSGIYNEQFF. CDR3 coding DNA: TGCAGCGTTGCTCACACTAGCGGAATTTACAATGAGCAGTTCTTC.

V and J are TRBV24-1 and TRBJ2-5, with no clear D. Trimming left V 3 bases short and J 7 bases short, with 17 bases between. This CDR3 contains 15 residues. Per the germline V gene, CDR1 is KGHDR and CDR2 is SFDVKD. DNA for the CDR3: TGTGCCACCAGTGATCCCGAATCATACCTGGGGACCCAGTACTTC. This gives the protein CATSDPESYLGTQYF.

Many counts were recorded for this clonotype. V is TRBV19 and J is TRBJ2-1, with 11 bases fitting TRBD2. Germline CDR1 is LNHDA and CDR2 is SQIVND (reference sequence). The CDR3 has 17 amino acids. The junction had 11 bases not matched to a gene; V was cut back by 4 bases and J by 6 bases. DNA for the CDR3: TGTGCCAGTAGTAGCCCGCCGGGACTAGCGGCCCCCAATGAGCAGTTCTTC. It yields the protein CASSSPPGLAAPNEQFF.

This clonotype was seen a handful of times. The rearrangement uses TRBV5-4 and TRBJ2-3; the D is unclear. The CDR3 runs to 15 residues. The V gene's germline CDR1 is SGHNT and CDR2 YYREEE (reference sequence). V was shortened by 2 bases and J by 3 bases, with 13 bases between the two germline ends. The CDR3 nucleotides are TGTGCCAGCAGCTTTAGACAAGCAGCGACAGATACGCAGTATTTT. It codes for CASSFRQAATDTQYF.

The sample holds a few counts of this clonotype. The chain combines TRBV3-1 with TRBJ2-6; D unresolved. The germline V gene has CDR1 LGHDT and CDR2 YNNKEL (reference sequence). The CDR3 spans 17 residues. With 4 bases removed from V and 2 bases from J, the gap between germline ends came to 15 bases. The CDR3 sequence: CASSPYPRTPGANVLTF. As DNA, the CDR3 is TGTGCCAGCAGCCCCTATCCCAGGACCCCTGGGGCCAACGTCCTGACTTTC.

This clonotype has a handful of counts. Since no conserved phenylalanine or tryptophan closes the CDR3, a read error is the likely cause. CDR3 sequence: CASSPVDTQYL. The CDR3 DNA follows: TGTGCCAGCTCACCGGTAGATACGCAGTATCTT. The chain is built from TRBV18 and TRBJ2-3; D is uncertain. V lost 3 bases and J lost 5, with 3 bases in between. CDR1 KGHSH and CDR2 LQKENI come from the germline V gene. This CDR3 contains 11 residues.

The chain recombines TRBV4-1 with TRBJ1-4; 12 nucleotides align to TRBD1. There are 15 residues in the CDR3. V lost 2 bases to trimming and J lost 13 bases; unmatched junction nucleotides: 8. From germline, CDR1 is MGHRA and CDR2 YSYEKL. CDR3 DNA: TGCGCCAGCAGCCAACCCCCGGGGACAGGGGGCTCACTGTTTTTT. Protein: CASSQPPGTGGSLFF.

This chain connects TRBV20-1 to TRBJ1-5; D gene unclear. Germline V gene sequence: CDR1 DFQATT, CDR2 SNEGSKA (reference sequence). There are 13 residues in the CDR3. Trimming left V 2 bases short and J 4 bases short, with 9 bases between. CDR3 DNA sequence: TGCAGTGCTAGAACTCTCACAAATCAGCCCCAGCATTTT. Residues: CSARTLTNQPQHF.

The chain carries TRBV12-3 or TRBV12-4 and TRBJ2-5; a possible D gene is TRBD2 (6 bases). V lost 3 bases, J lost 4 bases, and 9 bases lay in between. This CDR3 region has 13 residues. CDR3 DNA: TGTGCCAGCAGTTTGGGACTCCCAGAGACCCAGTACTTC. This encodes CASSLGLPETQYF.

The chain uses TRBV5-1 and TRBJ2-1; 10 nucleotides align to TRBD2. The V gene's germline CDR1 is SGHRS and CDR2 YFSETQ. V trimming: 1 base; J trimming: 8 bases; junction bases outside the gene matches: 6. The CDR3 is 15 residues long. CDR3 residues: CASSLLAGARDEQFF. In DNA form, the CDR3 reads TGCGCCAGCAGCTTGCTAGCGGGGGCCAGGGATGAGCAGTTCTTC.

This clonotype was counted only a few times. CDR3 sequence (DNA): TGTGCCAGCTCACCGCGCCCAGGGGCAGGGATGAACACTGAAGCTTTCTTT. As protein: CASSPRPGAGMNTEAFF. V usage is TRBV6-5 and J usage is TRBJ1-1, with D possibly TRBD1 on 6 matching bases. Germline V gives CDR1 MNHEY, CDR2 SVGAGI. The V gene lost 8 bases and the J gene lost 0 bases, with 22 bases spanning the gap. This CDR3 contains 17 residues.

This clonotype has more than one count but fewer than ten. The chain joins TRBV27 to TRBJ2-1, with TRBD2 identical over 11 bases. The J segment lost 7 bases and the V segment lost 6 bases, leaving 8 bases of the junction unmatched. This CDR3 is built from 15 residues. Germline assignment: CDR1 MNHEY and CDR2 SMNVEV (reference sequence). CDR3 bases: TGTGCCAGCAGACCCGGGACTAGCGGACGGAATGAGCAGTTCTTC. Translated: CASRPGTSGRNEQFF.

CDR3 sequence reads: CSARSTGRTHTQYF. The CDR3 coding sequence is TGCAGTGCTAGATCGACGGGCCGCACGCATACGCAGTATTTT. The rearrangement links TRBV20-1 to TRBJ2-3, with unresolved D. This CDR3 is 14 amino acids long. Trimming shortened V by 2 bases and J by 7 bases, and 16 bases separated the two germline ends. Germline V CDR1 and CDR2: DFQATT, SNEGSKA (reference sequence).

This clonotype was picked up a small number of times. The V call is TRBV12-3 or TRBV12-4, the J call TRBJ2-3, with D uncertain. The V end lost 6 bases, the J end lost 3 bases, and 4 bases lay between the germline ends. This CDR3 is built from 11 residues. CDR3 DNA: TGTGCCAGCAGAAAAACAGATACGCAGTATTTT. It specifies CASRKTDTQYF.